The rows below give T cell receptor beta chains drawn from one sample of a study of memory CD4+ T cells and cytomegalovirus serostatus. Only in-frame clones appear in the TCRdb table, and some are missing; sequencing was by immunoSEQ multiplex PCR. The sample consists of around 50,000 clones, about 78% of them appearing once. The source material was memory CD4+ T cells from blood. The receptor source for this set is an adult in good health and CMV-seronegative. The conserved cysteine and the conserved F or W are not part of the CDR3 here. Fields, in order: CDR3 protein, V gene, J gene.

CDR3 protein: ASSGTLANTDTQY
V gene: TRBV7-3
J gene: TRBJ2-3

CDR3 protein: AIQTDLSAPYEQY
V gene: TRBV10-3
J gene: TRBJ2-7

CDR3 protein: ASRSSGRLYEQY
V gene: TRBV28
J gene: TRBJ2-7

CDR3 protein: ASSLGTSIHEQY
V gene: TRBV28
J gene: TRBJ2-7

CDR3 protein: ASSRQGNIQY
V gene: TRBV28
J gene: TRBJ2-4

CDR3 protein: SVAPWGAGETQY
V gene: TRBV29-1
J gene: TRBJ2-5

CDR3 protein: ASSGTGADTGELF
V gene: TRBV7-3
J gene: TRBJ2-2

CDR3 protein: ASSRTGESTDTQY
V gene: TRBV6-5
J gene: TRBJ2-3

CDR3 protein: ASSQTNGNQPQH
V gene: TRBV11-2
J gene: TRBJ1-5

CDR3 protein: ASTPSQGAKNIQY
V gene: TRBV28
J gene: TRBJ2-4

CDR3 protein: ASSSDSNTEAF
V gene: TRBV7-6
J gene: TRBJ1-1

CDR3 protein: SVRRANTGELF
V gene: TRBV29-1
J gene: TRBJ2-2

CDR3 protein: ASTSANYGYT
V gene: TRBV10-2
J gene: TRBJ1-2

CDR3 protein: ASSQPSGRDEKLF
V gene: TRBV4-1
J gene: TRBJ1-4

CDR3 protein: ASGTQGAATEAF
V gene: TRBV28
J gene: TRBJ1-1

CDR3 protein: ASSYTSSLNTGELF
V gene: TRBV9
J gene: TRBJ2-2